A single T cell receptor (beta chain) is shown here with its context. Its specificity is not known. At one boundary the junction diverges from the germline segment, which might be a read error. Generated by immunoSEQ multiplex PCR, the TCRdb table keeps only in-frame clones and is missing some. Altogether 15,000 to 20,000 clones are present, about 88% being singletons, with the ten largest covering 2.5% to 3%. This entry belongs to a study of immune evolution from preneoplasia to lung adenocarcinoma. Findings and caveats of the study: Later-stage lesions appeared to have more T cells, more diversity, less clonality.

Germline V lookup: CDR1 MDHEN, CDR2 SYDVKM. The CDR3 has 12 residues. The chain recombines TRBV28 with TRBJ2-5; perhaps TRBD2 as D (6 bases). This receptor was obtained from a person aged 70 to 79 with invasive lung adenocarcinoma. The sequencing input was FFPE invasive lung adenocarcinoma tissue. The DNA for the CDR3 is TGTGCCAGCCGTTTACCCGGGGGAGTGGATGACTTC. Protein: CASRLPGGVDDF.